The rows below give T cell receptor beta chains drawn from one sample of a study of T cell changes during pregnancy in multiple sclerosis. Sequencing was performed with immunoSEQ multiplex PCR; in TCRdb, only in-frame clones are kept and a portion is missing. Of roughly 40,000 clones listed, 91% are singletons. The sequencing used CD8+ T cells from peripheral blood mononuclear cells, collected before pregnancy. The receptors were sampled from a female donor with multiple sclerosis, enrolled in a pregnancy study. The CDR3 runs from the conserved cysteine through the conserved F or W. The D gene is left open where the match is weak. Clone sizes are given selectively: once, few, many, or a class where the clone is expanded.

>-|-|TRBV28|TRBJ1-2
TGTGCCAGCAGTTACCCCGGAAGGGGGAATTATGGCTACACCTTC
CASSYPGRGNYGYTF
>TRBD2|-|TRBV7-8|TRBJ2-7
TGTGCCAGCAGGGAAAGCGGGAGGGTGTACGAGCAGTACTTC
CASRESGRVYEQYF
>TRBD1|-|TRBV2|TRBJ1-1
TGTGCCGGTTCAGGGGGAGACACTGAAGCTTTCTTT
CAGSGGDTEAFF
>-|-|TRBV7-8|TRBJ2-5
TGTGCCAGCAGCTTAGAACCAGGCCAAGAGACCCAGTACTTC
CASSLEPGQETQYF
>TRBD1|-|TRBV10-3|TRBJ1-2
TGTGCCAGCAATTCAGGGGGCTATGGCTACACCTTC
CASNSGGYGYTF
>-|once|TRBV19|TRBJ2-3
TGTGCCAGTCGCGCTCGGGACTTTCGCACAGATACGCAGTATTTT
CASRARDFRTDTQYF
>TRBD2|-|TRBV9|TRBJ2-7
TGTGCCAGCAGCGTAGGGGGCGGGAGGAGCGACGAGCAGTACTTC
CASSVGGGRSDEQYF
>-|-|TRBV5-4|TRBJ2-1
TGTGCCAGCAGCTTGGGACAGGACAGCTCCTACAATGAGCAGTTCTTC
CASSLGQDSSYNEQFF
>TRBD1|-|TRBV27|TRBJ1-1
TGTGCCAGCAGTTTTCCCGACAGGGCCCCAAGTCGGATCACTGAAGCTTTCTTT
CASSFPDRAPSRITEAFF
>TRBD2|-|TRBV7-6|TRBJ2-7
TGTGCCAGCAGCCCATCCACCCCTAGCGGCCCGAGCTCCTACGAGCAGTACTTC
CASSPSTPSGPSSYEQYF
>-|-|TRBV4-2|TRBJ2-1
TGTGCCAGCAGCCAAAGCGGAGCCTACAATGAGCAGTTCTTC
CASSQSGAYNEQFF
>TRBD2|-|TRBV6-5|TRBJ2-7
TGTGCCAGCAGCCACGGACTAGCGGGAGACGAGCAGTACTTC
CASSHGLAGDEQYF
>TRBD2|-|TRBV7-9|TRBJ2-5
TGTGCCAGCAGCAGGGGACTAGCGGAGACCCAGTACTTC
CASSRGLAETQYF
>TRBD2|-|TRBV4-1|TRBJ2-1
TGCGCCAGCAGCCAAGGCCCGACGGGGGGTGGCAATGAGCAGTTCTTC
CASSQGPTGGGNEQFF
>TRBD2|-|TRBV6-6|TRBJ2-7
TGTGCCAGCAGTCCTCAGCGGGGCCTCGTCGACGAGCAGTACTTC
CASSPQRGLVDEQYF
>-|-|TRBV19|TRBJ2-1
TGTGCCAGTAGTATAGGCAGGGACAATGAGCAGTTCTTC
CASSIGRDNEQFF
>TRBD1|once|TRBV7-9|TRBJ2-2
TGTGCCAGCAGTACATCCACGACAGGGGGCATCGGGGAGCTGTTTTTT
CASSTSTTGGIGELFF
>-|few|TRBV7-9|TRBJ2-1
TGTGCCAGCAGCGCACCCCGGGACACCCATGAGCAGTTCTTC
CASSAPRDTHEQFF
>-|-|TRBV7-9|TRBJ2-2
TGTGCCAGCAAGGAGGGCCGGGGGACCGGGGAGCTGTTTTTT
CASKEGRGTGELFF
>-|-|TRBV5-4|TRBJ2-1
TGTGCCAGCAGCCTTGACTTATTGGGTAATGAGCAGTTCTTC
CASSLDLLGNEQFF